This passage covers 13 T cell receptor beta chains from one sample sequenced in a study of post-analysis software for immune sequencing data. No antigen is known for these receptors. Tagging with unique molecular identifiers was a feature of the TCR beta cDNA libraries. Via MiXCR, TCRdb re-called the PCR reads, giving one row per CDR3 protein. The sample has roughly 670,000 distinct CDR3 sequences; about 60% are singletons. General observations from the study: There were five or six TRBV segments more frequent in patients than controls, and TRBV5-6, TRBV5-1 and TRBV20-1 were among them.

Sequenced: blood. The origin of the receptors is a girl aged 2-10 years with multiple sclerosis.

This chain uses TRBV7-3 with TRBJ2-1; D unresolved. CDR3 length: 16 residues. CDR1 SGHTA and CDR2 FQGTGA come from the germline V gene. Trimming removed 1 base from V and 2 bases from J, with 12 bases in between. The DNA for the CDR3 is TGTGCCAGCAGCTTAATGGTGGGCGAAACCTACAATGAGCAGTTCTTC. This encodes CASSLMVGETYNEQFF.

The V and J genes are TRBV2 and TRBJ1-1; 7 bases are a match to TRBD1. The V segment lost 2 bases and the J segment 0 bases; nucleotides outside the gene matches: 3. CDR1 and CDR2 (germline): SNHLY, FYNNEI. The CDR3 spans 15 residues. The CDR3: CASSERGQLNTEAFF. In nucleotides, the CDR3 is TGTGCCAGCAGTGAAAGGGGGCAGTTGAACACTGAAGCTTTCTTT.

The chain links TRBV5-1 to TRBJ2-1; 9 nucleotides line up with TRBD1. V shed 7 bases and J 4 bases; nucleotides not matched to a gene: 6. CDR1 is SGHRS, CDR2 YFSETQ, per germline. The CDR3 covers 14 residues. CDR3 sequence: CASAPTGGYNEQFF. As DNA, the CDR3 is TGCGCCAGCGCCCCGACAGGGGGGTACAATGAGCAGTTCTTC.

The V call is TRBV10-3, the J call TRBJ1-2, with D unclear. V lost 3 bases to trimming and J lost 6 bases, with 14 bases between them. The germline CDR1 and CDR2 sequences are ENHRY and SYGVKD. The CDR3 loop spans 14 amino acids. The CDR3, as DNA: TGTGCCATCAGTGAAGTGGCAGGCATAGATGGCTACACCTTC. It yields the protein CAISEVAGIDGYTF.

The V gene is TRBV29-1, the J gene TRBJ2-3; D gene unclear. V gave up 7 bases and J gave up 0 bases, with 11 bases separating them. Germline V lookup: CDR1 SQVTM, CDR2 ANQGSEA. The CDR3 extends over 13 amino acids. The CDR3 region has the DNA TGCAGCGCCTCCCAGGCTAGCACAGATACGCAGTATTTT. Amino acids: CSASQASTDTQYF.

The chain employs TRBV20-1 and TRBJ1-2, with D uncertain. The CDR3 is 12 amino acids. Germline V gene lookup returns CDR1 DFQATT and CDR2 SNEGSKA (reference sequence). Trimming pared 2 bases from V and 1 base from J, leaving 5 bases between. The CDR3 protein is CSARSGNYGYTF. For the CDR3, the DNA is TGCAGTGCTAGATCGGGTAACTATGGCTACACCTTC.

In this sample, this clonotype turned up once. The gene calls are TRBV4-1 and TRBJ2-1; a possible D gene is TRBD2 (5 bases). CDR3 length: 16 amino acids. Trimming shortened V by 0 bases and J by 1 base, and 10 bases separated the two germline ends. Germline V gene lookup returns CDR1 MGHRA and CDR2 YSYEKL. CDR3 region: CASSQDNSASYNEQFF. The DNA for the CDR3 is TGCGCCAGCAGCCAAGATAATAGCGCGTCCTACAATGAGCAGTTCTTC.

This sequence joins TRBV3-1 and TRBJ2-1; 8 bases agree with TRBD2. Unmatched junction bases numbered 8, after V lost 1 base and J lost 6 bases. Germline-derived CDR1 and CDR2 are LGHDT and YNNKEL (reference sequence). The CDR3 spans 16 residues. The CDR3 loop is CASSQGPGGPGNEQFF. In DNA, the CDR3 is TGTGCCAGCAGCCAAGGTCCGGGGGGGCCGGGCAATGAGCAGTTCTTC.

In this sample, this clonotype turned up a few times. The rearrangement links TRBV3-1 to TRBJ2-1; 12 bases agree with TRBD2. V shed 3 bases and J 3 bases; nucleotides not matched to a gene: 3. The CDR3 is 16 residues long. The germline V gene has CDR1 LGHDT and CDR2 YNNKEL (reference sequence). The CDR3 DNA reads TGTGCCAGCAGCCACCGACTAGCGGGGGACTACAATGAGCAGTTCTTC. It codes for CASSHRLAGDYNEQFF.

The chain has TRBV7-3 and TRBJ2-5; D is possibly TRBD2 (5 bases). V dropped 2 bases and J dropped 1 base, with 11 bases sitting between them. The CDR3 spans 15 residues. CDR1 SGHTA and CDR2 FQGTGA come from the germline V gene. The CDR3 sequence: CASSLLGGLQETQYF. The CDR3 nucleotides are TGTGCCAGCAGCTTATTAGGCGGACTCCAAGAGACCCAGTACTTC.

V gene TRBV20-1 combines with J gene TRBJ2-5; 11 positions agree with TRBD1. The J call is doubtful: the DNA matches TRBJ2-7 better. The CDR3 is made up of 14 amino acids. Germline CDR1 DFQATT, CDR2 SNEGSKA (reference sequence). The CDR3 sequence: CSVPGTGGVYEQYF. DNA of the CDR3: TGCAGTGTCCCTGGGACAGGGGGGGTCTACGAGCAGTACTTC.

This chain connects TRBV6-6 to TRBJ2-3, with a possible D match to TRBD2 (6 bases). Trimming stripped 6 bases from V and 4 bases from J, with 17 bases between. Per germline, CDR1 MNHNY and CDR2 SVGAGI (reference sequence). There are 15 residues in the CDR3. In DNA form, the CDR3 reads TGTGCCAGCAGCCGGGACTTTAGCGTGGCAGATACGCAGTATTTT. Amino acid sequence: CASSRDFSVADTQYF.

This sequence joins TRBV11-2 and TRBJ2-5; tentative D call: TRBD2 (6 bases). The DNA end is more similar to TRBJ2-1, so the J call may be wrong. CDR1 and CDR2 (germline): SGHAT, FQNNGV. CDR3 length: 16 amino acids. The CDR3 DNA sequence: TGTGCCAGCAGCTTAGCGGCCGAGCAATGGGGGGAGACCCAGTTCTTC. The encoded protein is CASSLAAEQWGETQFF.